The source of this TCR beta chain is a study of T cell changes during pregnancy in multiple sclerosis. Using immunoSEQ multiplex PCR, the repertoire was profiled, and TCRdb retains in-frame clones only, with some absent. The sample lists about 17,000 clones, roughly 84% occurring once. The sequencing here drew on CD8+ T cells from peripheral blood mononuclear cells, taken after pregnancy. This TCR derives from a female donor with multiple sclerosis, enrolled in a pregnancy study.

This CDR3 reads CASSEEALRGQPQHF. CDR3 bases: TGTGCCAGCAGTGAAGAGGCTCTCCGGGGTCAGCCCCAGCATTTT. V and J are TRBV6-1 and TRBJ1-5; D gene ambiguous. The CDR3 loop spans 15 amino acids. The V end lost 1 base, the J end lost 6 bases, and 13 bases lay between the germline ends. Germline V lookup: CDR1 MNHNS, CDR2 SASEGT.